This passage covers 9 T cell receptor beta chains from one sample sequenced in a study of immune characterization of retroperitoneal liposarcoma. A single record per CDR3 protein comes from TCRdb applying MiXCR to the PCR reads. The top ten hold around 59% of the sample, which has around 2,300 distinct CDR3 sequences, 49% seen once. Material: tumor tissue. The source is a female donor with retroperitoneal liposarcoma.

The genes are TRBV4-3 and TRBJ2-3; D is ambiguous. CDR1 LGHNA and CDR2 YSLEER come from the germline V gene. The CDR3 length is 19 residues. The ends were cut back, 5 bases at V and 1 base at J, with 25 bases in the middle. The CDR3 sequence: CASSSQSTPSLRGTDTQYF. The CDR3 region has the DNA TGCGCCAGCAGCTCTCAATCGACTCCGAGCCTTCGGGGCACAGATACGCAGTATTTT.

The chain's CDR3 is CARPLGGYEQYF. CDR3 coding DNA: TGTGCCAGACCCCTGGGGGGCTACGAGCAGTACTTC. The chain has TRBV27 and TRBJ2-5; possible D gene TRBD2, 6 bases. The better agreement between TRBJ2-7 and the DNA end casts doubt on the J call. Germline V gene sequence: CDR1 MNHEY, CDR2 SMNVEV (reference sequence). The CDR3 totals 12 residues.

The V and J genes are TRBV25-1 and TRBJ2-1; 12 nucleotides match TRBD2. In germline, CDR1 is MGHDK, CDR2 SYGVNS. The CDR3 is 16 residues long. V dropped 4 bases and J dropped 0; count of bases not matched to a gene: 1. CDR3 bases: TGTGCCAGCAGTGTACTAGCGGGGGGCTCCTACAATGAGCAGTTCTTC. Protein product: CASSVLAGGSYNEQFF. The full variable domain, in which reference TRBV25-1 and TRBJ2-1 provide the parts outside the CDR3, is EADIYQTPRYLVIGTGKKITLECSQTMGHDKMYWYQQDPGMELHLIHYSYGVNSTEKGDLSSESTVSRIRTEHFPLTLESARPSHTSQYLCASSVLAGGSYNEQFFGPGTRLTVL.

The table lists this clonotype with a few counts. This chain connects TRBV6-1 to TRBJ2-3; possible D gene TRBD2, 6 bases. The V gene's germline CDR1 is MNHNS and CDR2 SASEGT. This CDR3 comprises 16 residues. V was cut by 4 bases and J by 0 bases, with 14 bases left in between. CDR3 sequence (DNA): TGTGCCAGCAGTGTATCGAGCGGGTCTAGCACAGATACGCAGTATTTT. Translated: CASSVSSGSSTDTQYF.

This clonotype is medium-sized in the sample. This rearrangement joins TRBV7-2 to TRBJ2-3; TRBD2 aligns across 9 bases. V was pared by 6 bases and J by 6 bases, with 10 bases of the junction left unmatched. CDR1 SGHTA and CDR2 FQGNSA come from the germline V gene. This CDR3 is built from 15 residues. CDR3 nucleotides: TGTGCCAGCAGACTCCAGGCGGGAGGGCCTGATACGCAGTATTTT. Translation: CASRLQAGGPDTQYF.

The chain carries TRBV6-1 and TRBJ2-1, with D possibly being TRBD1 (5 bases). The CDR3 is 15 residues long. V was pared by 1 base and J by 9 bases, with 16 bases between. Germline assignment: CDR1 MNHNS and CDR2 SASEGT. CDR3 DNA: TGTGCCAGCAGTGAAGTGGGGCCGCCCCTTTTTGAGCAGTTCTTC. This encodes CASSEVGPPLFEQFF.

The chain couples TRBV6-1 to TRBJ2-3; tentatively, D is TRBD1 (5 bases). Trimming stripped 0 bases from V and 0 bases from J, with 10 bases between. The CDR3 is 16 amino acids. Germline-derived CDR1 and CDR2 are MNHNS and SASEGT. In nucleotides, the CDR3 is TGTGCCAGCAGTGAAGCGGGGCATTCTAGCACAGATACGCAGTATTTT. Its protein product is CASSEAGHSSTDTQYF.

V usage is TRBV5-5 and J usage is TRBJ2-5, with D perhaps assigned TRBD1 or TRBD2 (10 bases each). With the DNA end fitting TRBJ2-7 better, the J assignment may be wrong. The CDR3 runs to 18 residues. The germline CDR1 and CDR2 sequences are SGHKS and YYEKEE (reference sequence). This CDR3 is CASSRQGAGAGGLYEQYF. CDR3 nucleotide sequence: TGTGCCAGCAGCCGACAGGGGGCAGGAGCGGGAGGGCTCTACGAGCAGTACTTC.

J is TRBJ2-1 and V is TRBV6-1; tentatively, D is TRBD2 (6 bases). Germline CDR1 reads MNHNS; CDR2 reads SASEGT. The CDR3 totals 14 residues. Trimming took 4 bases from V and 4 from J, leaving 11 bases between them. CDR3 amino acids: CASSVGRGYNEQFF. The CDR3 DNA reads TGTGCCAGCAGTGTTGGGCGGGGATACAATGAGCAGTTCTTC.